The 18 T cell receptor beta chains below come from one sample, sequenced in a study of a mutant IDH1 vaccine in newly diagnosed glioma. Their specific antigens are unknown. Sample time point: week 11, during vaccination. Every single dose of the vaccine, 300 ug of mutant IDH1 20-mer peptide, came with topical imiquimod. Assay used: immunoSEQ multiplex PCR; TCRdb lists only in-frame clones, some missing. The data hold about 52,000 clones, with roughly nine tenths observed a single time. The material was PBMCs, obtained from a glioma patient whose treatment included an IDH1 peptide vaccine. The receptors stem from a man in his forties or fifties with glioma.

The chain recombines TRBV6-1 with TRBJ2-7; 9 bases map to TRBD1. The V segment lost 11 bases and the J segment 1 base; nucleotides outside the gene matches: 6. The CDR3 length is 13 residues. The germline gives CDR1 MNHNS, CDR2 SASEGT. The CDR3 sequence is CARPGTGSYEQYF. The CDR3 DNA reads as TGTGCCCGCCCAGGGACAGGGTCCTACGAGCAGTACTTC.

This chain uses TRBV6-1 with TRBJ1-2; D is unresolved. Germline assignment: CDR1 MNHNS and CDR2 SASEGT. This CDR3 is built from 13 residues. With 6 bases removed from V and 4 bases from J, the gap between germline ends came to 12 bases. The CDR3 DNA follows: TGTGCCAGCAGCCCACTGGGAACCTATGGCTACACCTTC. Translated: CASSPLGTYGYTF.

The rearrangement joins TRBV6-4 to TRBJ1-1; possible D gene TRBD1, 5 bases. The CDR3 sequence is 13 residues long. The germline V gene encodes CDR1 MRHNA and CDR2 SNTAGT. Trimming left V 6 bases short and J 0 bases short, with 8 bases between. This CDR3 is CASSLTVNTEAFF. CDR3 DNA sequence: TGTGCCAGCAGCTTGACAGTGAACACTGAAGCTTTCTTT.

V usage is TRBV7-8 and J usage is TRBJ2-1, with 7 bases fitting TRBD1. The CDR3 is 13 amino acids. The germline CDR1 and CDR2 sequences are SGHVS and FQNEAQ. Trimming took 6 bases from V and 5 from J; bases not matched to a gene: 4. CDR3 DNA: TGTGCCAGCAGATCGGGACAGAACAATGAGCAGTTCTTC. Translating gives CASRSGQNNEQFF.

The rearrangement joins TRBV28 to TRBJ1-5; perhaps TRBD1 as D (5 bases). The length of the CDR3 is 16 residues. Germline lookup yields CDR1 MDHEN and CDR2 SYDVKM. The ends were cut back, 2 bases at V and 9 bases at J, with 20 bases in the middle. CDR3: CASSLGDGIRVSPQHF. CDR3 coding DNA: TGTGCCAGCAGTTTAGGGGACGGCATCCGCGTCTCGCCCCAGCATTTT.

As regards this clone: The junction departs from the called germline gene at one end, perhaps through a read error. DNA for the CDR3: TGTGCTAGCAGCTTGTCCAGGGGAATTGGAGAGACCCAGTACTTC. This translates into CASSLSRGIGETQYF. V usage is TRBV7-7 and J usage is TRBJ2-5; the D gene is possibly TRBD1 (6 bases). CDR3 length: 15 amino acids. Per germline, CDR1 SSHAT and CDR2 FNYEAQ (reference sequence).

The J gene is TRBJ2-1, the V gene TRBV4-1; no clear D. V was cut by 3 bases and J by 7 bases, with 10 bases left in between. This CDR3 is 13 amino acids long. Germline assignment: CDR1 MGHRA and CDR2 YSYEKL. The CDR3 coding sequence is TGCGCCAGCAGCCACCCAAGCCGGAATGAGCAGTTCTTC. Translated, it gives CASSHPSRNEQFF.

The chain employs TRBV27 and TRBJ1-5; D call uncertain. Trimming took 2 bases from V and 3 from J, leaving 11 bases between them. Germline CDR1 MNHEY, CDR2 SMNVEV (reference sequence). The CDR3 is made up of 15 amino acids. The CDR3 DNA sequence: TGTGCCAGCAGTTTACTGGCAGGCCCCAATCAGCCCCAGCATTTT. Its translation is CASSLLAGPNQPQHF.

This chain joins TRBV11-2 and TRBJ1-3; the D is unclear. V gave up 0 bases and J gave up 6 bases, with 6 bases separating them. The germline CDR1 and CDR2 sequences are SGHAT and FQNNGV. This CDR3 spans 13 amino acids. The chain's CDR3 is CASSLEPENTIYF. DNA of the CDR3: TGTGCCAGCAGCTTAGAGCCGGAAAACACCATATATTTT.

The chain joins TRBV10-2 to TRBJ1-2, with D maybe TRBD1 (5 bases). The CDR3 has 15 amino acids. Germline CDR1 WSHSY, CDR2 SAAADI. V dropped 3 bases and J dropped 4 bases, with 15 bases sitting between them. CDR3 region: CASSDGPRDGYGYTF. DNA for the CDR3: TGCGCCAGCAGTGATGGGCCCAGGGACGGCTATGGCTACACCTTC.

This clone appeared a single time. The rearrangement uses TRBV13 and TRBJ1-1; D call uncertain. Germline V gene lookup returns CDR1 PRHDT and CDR2 FYEKMQ (reference sequence). This CDR3 has 14 amino acids. With 2 bases removed from V and 0 bases from J, the gap between germline ends came to 7 bases. CDR3: CASSLPGVNTEAFF. The DNA for the CDR3 is TGTGCCAGCAGCTTACCCGGTGTGAACACTGAAGCTTTCTTT.

This rearrangement joins TRBV28 to TRBJ2-2, with a weak D call TRBD2 (7 bases). Trimming took 0 bases from V and 6 from J, leaving 17 bases between them. This CDR3 region has 17 residues. The germline V gene has CDR1 MDHEN and CDR2 SYDVKM. The CDR3 loop reads CASSLWGGAGGAGELFF. CDR3 bases: TGTGCCAGCAGTTTATGGGGGGGGGCTGGTGGGGCCGGGGAGCTGTTTTTT.

The chain recombines TRBV19 with TRBJ2-7; D not resolved. Germline V gene data show CDR1 as LNHDA and CDR2 as SQIVND (reference sequence). This CDR3 contains 13 residues. Trimming pared 3 bases from V and 5 bases from J, leaving 11 bases between. Written as DNA, the CDR3 is TGTGCCAGTAGTATTTCGGTCCCCGACGAGCAGTACTTC. This encodes CASSISVPDEQYF.

The rearrangement links TRBV6-5 to TRBJ2-5; tentative D call: TRBD2 (6 bases). The V end lost 6 bases, the J end lost 4 bases, and 12 bases lay between the germline ends. Germline V CDR1 and CDR2: MNHEY, SVGAGI. The CDR3 runs 13 residues. CDR3 coding DNA: TGTGCCAGCAGCCGACGGAGGGGAGAGACCCAGTACTTC. Protein product: CASSRRRGETQYF.

The rearrangement links TRBV7-8 to TRBJ2-6; D is perhaps TRBD1 or TRBD2 (5 bases each). The CDR3 spans 16 residues. Germline CDR1 is SGHVS and CDR2 is FQNEAQ. Trimming removed 4 bases at V and 4 bases at J, with 14 bases between. CDR3 in amino acids: CASSYYRGAGANVLTF. DNA of the CDR3: TGTGCCAGCAGCTACTATAGGGGAGCCGGGGCCAACGTCCTGACTTTC.

This rearrangement joins TRBV6-4 to TRBJ2-1; 9 nucleotides match TRBD2. CDR1 and CDR2 (germline): MRHNA, SNTAGT. This CDR3 comprises 16 residues. V trimming: 6 bases; J trimming: 4 bases; junction bases outside the gene matches: 10. CDR3: CASRPSSGASYNEQFF. DNA for the CDR3: TGTGCCAGCAGACCTTCTAGCGGGGCGAGTTACAATGAGCAGTTCTTC.

The chain links TRBV10-3 to TRBJ2-7, with no clear D. Between the trimmed V and J ends, which lost 2 bases and 2 bases, there was a span of 10 bases. Germline loops: CDR1 ENHRY, CDR2 SYGVKD. The CDR3 runs 14 residues. The CDR3 nucleotides read TGTGCCATCAGTGAGGGAAGGGCTACCTACGAGCAGTACTTC. It yields the protein CAISEGRATYEQYF.

This chain connects TRBV5-4 to TRBJ2-5; the D gene is possibly TRBD1 (7 bases). Trimming took 0 bases from V and 2 from J, leaving 17 bases between them. This CDR3 is 17 amino acids long. CDR1 SGHNT and CDR2 YYREEE come from the germline V gene (reference sequence). CDR3: CASSLVGRGEFQETQYF. CDR3 bases: TGTGCCAGCAGCTTGGTGGGCAGGGGGGAGTTTCAAGAGACCCAGTACTTC.